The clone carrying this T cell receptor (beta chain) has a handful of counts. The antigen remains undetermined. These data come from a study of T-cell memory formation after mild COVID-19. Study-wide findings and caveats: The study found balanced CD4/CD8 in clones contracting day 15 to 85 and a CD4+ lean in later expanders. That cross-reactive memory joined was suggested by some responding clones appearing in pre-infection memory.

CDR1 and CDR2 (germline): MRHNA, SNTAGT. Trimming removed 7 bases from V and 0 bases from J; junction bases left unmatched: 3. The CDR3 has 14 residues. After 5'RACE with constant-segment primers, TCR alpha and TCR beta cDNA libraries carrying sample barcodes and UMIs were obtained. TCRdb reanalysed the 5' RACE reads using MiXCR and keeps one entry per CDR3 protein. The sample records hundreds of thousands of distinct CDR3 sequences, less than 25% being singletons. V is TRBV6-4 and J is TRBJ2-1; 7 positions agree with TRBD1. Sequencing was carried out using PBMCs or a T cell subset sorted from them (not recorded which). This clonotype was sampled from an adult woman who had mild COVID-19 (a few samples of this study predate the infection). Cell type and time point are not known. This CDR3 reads CASTGQSSYNEQFF. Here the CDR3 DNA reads TGTGCCAGCACGGGACAGAGCTCCTACAATGAGCAGTTCTTC.